This TCR beta chain derives from a study of OX40 agonist ivuxolimab in advanced cancers. The study in broad terms: Ivuxolimab, which targeted the costimulatory receptor OX40 (CD134), was an agonistic, fully human IgG2 monoclonal antibody. Of the 50 or so patients in dose escalation, 19 had hepatocellular carcinoma, roughly 15 had melanoma, 9 had renal cell carcinoma and 9 had head and neck cancer. Partial responses were achieved by three dose-escalation patients, of whom one had hepatocellular carcinoma and two had cutaneous melanoma. The paper covers the monotherapy dose-escalation part of the phase I ivuxolimab trial, which included N ≈ 54 patients. Intravenous ivuxolimab was administered to patients every 2 weeks at six dose levels: 0.01, 0.1, 0.3, 1.5, 3 and 10 mg/kg. In the dose-escalation cohort, 82.7% of patients were male, and the mean age was roughly 60 years, with a range of 23 to 79. Peripheral TCRbeta sequencing aimed to test whether ivuxolimab altered TCR sequence diversity and caused clonal T-cell expansion. Prior anti-PD-1, anti-PD-L1 or anti-CTLA-4 therapy was permitted, and 40% to 50% of dose-escalation patients had received checkpoint inhibitors.

Genomic DNA was isolated from the sorted cells so that the TCRbeta CDR3 region could be sequenced. The immunoSEQ Assay was used for sequencing of TCRbeta CDR3 regions. Held by TCRdb, this immuneACCESS table contains in-frame sequences only and omits some clones. Under half of the omission traces to an unresolved V gene where checked; the cause of the rest is unknown. This sample comprises tens of thousands of clones, 85% to 90% of them detected only once. The biggest ten clones account for around 0.34% of the sample. Patients with autoimmune disease history or receiving systemic immunosuppression were excluded from the trial. In every dose cohort, peripheral blood was drawn for TCR sequencing at baseline, cycle 4 day 1, and cycle 7 day 1. Samples were obtained from an open-label, multicenter, first-in-human phase I dose-escalation trial of ivuxolimab. Adults with locally advanced or metastatic melanoma, renal cell carcinoma, hepatocellular carcinoma or head and neck squamous cell carcinoma were enrolled in the trial. Before TCR sequencing, CD4+ T cells and CD8+ T cells from peripheral blood were sorted into separate populations.

The paper as a whole reports these results and caveats: Which antigens the clonally expanded peripheral T cells were specific for was not determined. Low levels of normalized T-cell clonal expansion were also seen in some patients who did not respond. In the 0.1-3.0 mg/kg groups, partial responders were among the patients with the lowest normalized peripheral clonal expansion, particularly in CD8+ T cells. At doses of 0.1 to 3.0 mg/kg, clonal expansion of both CD4+ and CD8+ T cells in blood was seen between baseline and week 6. After ivuxolimab, more expanded clones were found on average in CD8+ T cells than in CD4+ T cells.

About this clone itself: It has no known antigen specificity. There are no base qualities to consult, and no much larger clone falls within one base.

The source is an adult with an advanced solid tumor such as melanoma, head and neck, liver or kidney cancer. The material sequenced was CD4+ or CD8+ T cells sorted from blood, taken in a trial of the OX40 agonist ivuxolimab.

The CDR3 reads CASSLNSEEHEQFF. The DNA sequence is given as TGTGCCAGCAGCTTGAACAGCGAGGAACATGAGCAGTTCTTC. This chain joins TRBV5-4 to TRBJ2-1; no D gene call is confident. The CDR3 goes from the cysteine to the phenylalanine over 14 residues. This entry keeps only the CDR3 DNA: 42 bases, framed from base 1. CDR1 and CDR2, per the germline V gene (reference sequence), are SGHNT and YYREEE. V is pared back by 1 base and J by 8 bases, with 13 bases lying between the germline termini.